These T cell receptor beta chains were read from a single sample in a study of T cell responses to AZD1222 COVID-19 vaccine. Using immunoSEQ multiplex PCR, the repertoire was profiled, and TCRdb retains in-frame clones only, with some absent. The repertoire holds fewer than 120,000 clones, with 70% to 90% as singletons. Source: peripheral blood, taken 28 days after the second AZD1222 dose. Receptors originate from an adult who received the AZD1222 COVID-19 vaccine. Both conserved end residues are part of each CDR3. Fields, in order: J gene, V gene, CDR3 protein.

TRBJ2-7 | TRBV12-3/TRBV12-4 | CASRKQGAEEQYF
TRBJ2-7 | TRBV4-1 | CASSQQSTGSYEQYF
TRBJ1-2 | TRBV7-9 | CASSQTGDYYGYTF
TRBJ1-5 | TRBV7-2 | CASSLVRQPQHF
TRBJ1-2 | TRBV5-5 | CASSLGRQGNYGYTF
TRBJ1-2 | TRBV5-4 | CASSPDPRSNYGYTF
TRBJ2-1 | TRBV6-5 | CASRLGPQGRQFF
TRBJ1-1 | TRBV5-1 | CASSFQGDTEAFF
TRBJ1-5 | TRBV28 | CASRKQGYQPQHF
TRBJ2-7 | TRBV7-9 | CASSSSGGREQYF
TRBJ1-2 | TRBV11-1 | CASSLAPGWDYGYTF
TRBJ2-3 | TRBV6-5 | CASSSIQGTQYF
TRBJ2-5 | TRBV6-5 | CATTIAPSETQYF
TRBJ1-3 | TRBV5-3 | CARSFWGGQDIKSSGNTIYF
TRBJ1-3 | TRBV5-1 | CASSLSPYGNTIYF
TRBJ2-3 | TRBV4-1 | CASSQNPKLAGETDTQYF
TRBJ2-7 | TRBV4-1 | CASSLVPGQFYEQYF
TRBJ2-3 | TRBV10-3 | CAISELADTQYF
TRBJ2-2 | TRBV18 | CASSTASANTGELFF
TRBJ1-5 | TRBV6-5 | CASVRGTGGIQPQHF
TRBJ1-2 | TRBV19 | CASSSNGQGGGGYTF
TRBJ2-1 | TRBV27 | CASSSGQGGSYNEQFF
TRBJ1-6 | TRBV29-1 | CSVALNSNSPLHF
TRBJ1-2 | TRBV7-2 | CASSLYGGPARYGYTF
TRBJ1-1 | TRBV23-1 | CASSRSTANTEAFF
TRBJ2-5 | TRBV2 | CASSRQSPQETQYF
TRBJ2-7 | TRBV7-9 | CASSLAEGGGYEQYF
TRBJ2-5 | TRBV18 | CASSPMESGDGETQYF
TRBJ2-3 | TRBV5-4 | CASSTGTSPDTQYF
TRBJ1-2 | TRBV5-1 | CASSLQGRDGYTF
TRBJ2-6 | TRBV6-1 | CASSEVRGLGANVLTF
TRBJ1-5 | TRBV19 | CASRGPQTNQPQHF
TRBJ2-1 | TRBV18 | CASSPRTSGGAYEEQFF
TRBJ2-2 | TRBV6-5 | CASTPSGRRGELFF
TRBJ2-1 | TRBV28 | CASSLRTSGRDEQFF
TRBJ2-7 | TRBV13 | CASQRGLTYEQYF
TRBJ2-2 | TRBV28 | CASSSTGGLANTGELFF